Following are 16 T cell receptor beta chains from one sample sequenced in a study of technical replicates of blood from a few donors. Only in-frame clones appear in the TCRdb table, and some are missing; sequencing was by immunoSEQ multiplex PCR. The data hold 70,000 to 95,000 clones, with 90% to 95% observed a single time. The sequenced sample was T cells isolated from PBMCs. The receptor source for this set is a human donor in good health.

This chain joins TRBV7-9 and TRBJ1-1; 7 bases match TRBD1. This CDR3 has 13 residues. The junction had 5 bases not matched to a gene; V was cut back by 5 bases and J by 5 bases. Germline V CDR1 and CDR2: SEHNR, FQNEAQ (reference sequence). CDR3 DNA sequence: TGTGCCAGCAGCCCACAGGGGTGGACTGAAGCTTTCTTT. It specifies CASSPQGWTEAFF.

The V and J genes are TRBV19 and TRBJ1-5; 7 bases align to TRBD1. J was trimmed by 0 bases and V by 5 bases; bases with no gene match: 7. CDR1 is LNHDA and CDR2 is SQIVND in the germline V gene (reference sequence). The CDR3 runs to 16 residues. CDR3 amino acids: CASSWAGGNSNQPQHF. In DNA, the CDR3 is TGTGCCAGTAGTTGGGCAGGGGGAAATAGCAATCAGCCCCAGCATTTT. Full variable domain (outside the CDR3, taken from reference TRBV19 and TRBJ1-5): DGGITQSPKYLFRKEGQNVTLSCEQNLNHDAMYWYRQDPGQGLRLIYYSQIVNDFQKGDIAEGYSVSREKKESFPLTVTSAQKNPTAFYLCASSWAGGNSNQPQHFGDGTRLSIL.

This chain connects TRBV29-1 to TRBJ2-1, with TRBD2 matching 9 bases. The V gene end was trimmed by 3 bases and the J gene end by 0 bases; junction bases not matched to a gene: 6. The CDR3 contains 16 residues. Germline assignment: CDR1 SQVTM and CDR2 ANQGSEA. In DNA, the CDR3 is TGCAGCGTTGATGGGACTAGCACGAGCTCCTACAATGAGCAGTTCTTC. Amino acid sequence: CSVDGTSTSSYNEQFF.

J is TRBJ2-2 and V is TRBV5-1; D is undetermined. CDR3 length: 13 amino acids. Germline CDR1 reads SGHRS; CDR2 reads YFSETQ. The germline V and J ends were trimmed by 1 base and 3 bases, with 4 bases remaining between them. The CDR3 loop is CASSLPDTGELFF. The CDR3 DNA is TGCGCCAGCAGCTTGCCGGACACCGGGGAGCTGTTTTTT.

This clone appeared a single time. The chain has TRBV18 and TRBJ1-1; TRBD1 is a possible D gene (5 bases). The germline V gene has CDR1 KGHSH and CDR2 LQKENI. This CDR3 comprises 13 residues. The V end was cut by 5 bases, the J end by 1 base, with 8 bases between. CDR3 loop: CASSADRNTEAFF. DNA of the CDR3: TGTGCCAGCTCAGCCGACAGGAACACTGAAGCTTTCTTT.

This clone was seen a single time. The chain joins TRBV11-2 to TRBJ2-5; TRBD2 aligns across 12 bases. CDR1 SGHAT and CDR2 FQNNGV come from the germline V gene. Losses at the gene ends were 2 bases for V and 3 bases for J; bases not matched to a gene: 1. This CDR3 has 15 amino acids. CDR3 DNA: TGTGCCAGCAGCTTACTAGCGGGAGGGGAAGAGACCCAGTACTTC. It yields the protein CASSLLAGGEETQYF.

The gene calls are TRBV6-6 and TRBJ2-1; D gene ambiguous. Germline V gene lookup returns CDR1 MNHNY and CDR2 SVGAGI (reference sequence). The CDR3 sequence is 13 residues long. Trimming removed 7 bases from V and 8 bases from J, with 15 bases in between. The DNA for the CDR3 is TGTGCCAGCACGGTCGCCATGAGCGATGAGCAGTTCTTC. It yields the protein CASTVAMSDEQFF.

The gene calls are TRBV11-2 and TRBJ2-2; 11 bases map to TRBD2. Germline CDR1 and CDR2: SGHAT and FQNNGV. V was clipped by 1 base and J by 5 bases; unmatched bases: 9. The CDR3 has 18 amino acids. CDR3 nucleotide sequence: TGTGCCAGCAGCTTAGGTAGCGGGAGGGTTATTCCAACCGGGGAGCTGTTTTTT. Residues: CASSLGSGRVIPTGELFF.

The chain combines TRBV4-1 with TRBJ1-1; a possible D gene is TRBD1 (6 bases). The ends were cut back, 1 base at V and 5 bases at J, with 11 bases in the middle. The CDR3 length is 14 residues. Germline V gives CDR1 MGHRA, CDR2 YSYEKL. The CDR3 spells CASSQAGVGTEAFF. The DNA of the CDR3 is TGCGCCAGCAGCCAAGCAGGGGTAGGAACTGAAGCTTTCTTT.

This clone showed up just once. The genes are TRBV5-4 and TRBJ1-3; the D gene is possibly TRBD1 (5 bases). Trimming cost V 4 bases and J 1 base, with 27 bases left between them. The CDR3 is 20 residues long. Germline V gives CDR1 SGHNT, CDR2 YYREEE (reference sequence). The CDR3 loop is CASSAGPLGVLVKSGNTIYF. The CDR3 DNA sequence: TGTGCCAGCAGCGCGGGACCCCTCGGTGTGTTGGTCAAGTCTGGAAACACCATATATTTT.

With respect to this clone: A much larger clone lies a single base off, so this may be a read error. The chain uses TRBV5-4 and TRBJ2-7; 7 bases align to TRBD1. This CDR3 contains 13 residues. Trimming took 3 bases from V and 1 from J; bases not matched to a gene: 1. Looked up from germline, CDR1 is SGHNT and CDR2 is YYREEE (reference sequence). CDR3 sequence (DNA): TGTGCCAGCAGCTCGACAGGGTCCTACGAGCAGTACTTC. Residues: CASSSTGSYEQYF.

CDR3 sequence: CATSTRTDWQFF. The DNA for the CDR3 is TGTGCCACCAGCACCCGAACGGACTGGCAGTTCTTC. This sequence joins TRBV15 and TRBJ2-1; TRBD2 might be the D (5 bases). CDR3 length equals 12 residues. V lost 4 bases to trimming and J lost 12 bases, with 13 bases between them. Germline assignment: CDR1 LNHNV and CDR2 YYDKDF (reference sequence).

J is TRBJ1-2 and V is TRBV28; D might be TRBD1 (6 bases). The CDR3 has 14 amino acids. V gave up 8 bases and J gave up 3 bases, with 16 bases separating them. Looked up from germline, CDR1 is MDHEN and CDR2 is SYDVKM. CDR3 amino acids: CASCPGHGYYGYTF. Here the CDR3 DNA reads TGTGCCAGCTGTCCGGGACACGGGTACTATGGCTACACCTTC.

The chain is built from TRBV5-1 and TRBJ2-5, with 8 positions matching TRBD1. The CDR3 extends over 14 amino acids. Germline lookup yields CDR1 SGHRS and CDR2 YFSETQ. V was pared by 4 bases and J by 5 bases, with 7 bases of the junction left unmatched. Here the CDR3 reads CASSLTGEPETQYF. The CDR3 DNA follows: TGCGCCAGCAGCCTGACAGGGGAGCCGGAGACCCAGTACTTC.

The rearrangement joins TRBV7-9 to TRBJ1-2, with 7 nucleotides matching TRBD1. This CDR3 has 12 amino acids. The ends lost 0 bases at V and 11 bases at J; junction bases unmatched: 3. In germline, CDR1 is SEHNR, CDR2 FQNEAQ (reference sequence). The CDR3 region is CASSLAGTEYTF. In DNA, the CDR3 is TGTGCCAGCAGCTTAGCGGGGACAGAATACACCTTC.

The chain has TRBV27 and TRBJ1-2, with TRBD1 matching 8 bases. The germline V gene has CDR1 MNHEY and CDR2 SMNVEV (reference sequence). Trimming took 5 bases from V and 4 from J; bases not matched to a gene: 9. The CDR3 runs 15 residues. The CDR3 DNA follows: TGTGCCAGCAGTACTCGGGACAGGTCGGGCTATGGCTACACCTTC. It yields the protein CASSTRDRSGYGYTF.